The 6 T cell receptor beta chains presented below share a single source sample, sequenced in a study of T cell responses to AZD1222 COVID-19 vaccine. TCRdb's table, derived via immunoSEQ multiplex PCR, lists solely in-frame clones and lacks some. The sample lists 150,000 to 200,000 clones, about nine tenths occurring once. The source was peripheral blood, collected 28 days after the second AZD1222 dose. These receptors all stem from an adult who received the AZD1222 COVID-19 vaccine.

The chain joins TRBV29-1 to TRBJ2-3; 8 bases agree with TRBD2. Germline-derived CDR1 and CDR2 are SQVTM and ANQGSEA. With 6 bases clipped from V and 14 bases from J, the junction kept 10 bases outside the gene matches. This CDR3 is 11 amino acids long. DNA of the CDR3: TGCAGCGTCAAACGGGGGGGCCGCGGGTATTTT. It specifies CSVKRGGRGYF.

This CDR3 reads CASSPAGARTDTQYF. The CDR3 DNA reads TGTGCCAGCAGCCCGGCTGGGGCTCGCACAGATACGCAGTATTTT. This chain connects TRBV6-2 or TRBV6-3 to TRBJ2-3, with D perhaps TRBD1 (5 bases). The CDR3 contains 15 residues. Trimming took off 6 bases at V and 1 base at J, with 14 bases between the two ends. Germline V gene lookup returns CDR1 MNHEY and CDR2 SVGEGT.

V usage is TRBV10-1 and J usage is TRBJ2-1; 9 bases align to TRBD1. The CDR3 sequence is 16 residues long. The germline CDR1 and CDR2 sequences are WNHNN and SYGVQD (reference sequence). The V segment lost 0 bases and the J segment 8 bases; nucleotides outside the gene matches: 8. CDR3 sequence (DNA): TGCGCCAGCAGTGAGTCGTCCGGGACAGGGAAGGATGAGCAGTTCTTC. Translated, it gives CASSESSGTGKDEQFF.

The chain carries TRBV18 and TRBJ2-7; D is unclear. Trimming shortened V by 6 bases and J by 0 bases, and 9 bases separated the two germline ends. The CDR3 sequence is 13 residues long. Per the germline V gene, CDR1 is KGHSH and CDR2 is LQKENI. CDR3 sequence: CASSPAFSYEQYF. CDR3 sequence (DNA): TGTGCCAGCTCGCCGGCGTTCTCCTACGAGCAGTACTTC.

The V and J genes are TRBV18 and TRBJ1-4; 8 positions agree with TRBD1. The CDR3 loop spans 15 amino acids. Germline CDR1 reads KGHSH; CDR2 reads LQKENI. The junction had 8 bases not matched to a gene; V was cut back by 3 bases and J by 8 bases. Here the CDR3 reads CASSPPTGVGEKLFF. The CDR3, as DNA: TGTGCCAGCTCACCCCCGACAGGGGTTGGAGAAAAACTGTTTTTT.

The V call is TRBV28, the J call TRBJ2-1, with 8 bases lining up with TRBD2. The V segment lost 4 bases and the J segment 4 bases; nucleotides outside the gene matches: 9. Germline V lookup: CDR1 MDHEN, CDR2 SYDVKM. This CDR3 region has 16 residues. In nucleotides, the CDR3 is TGTGCCAGCAGTTCTAGCGGGCCTCGATCTTACAATGAGCAGTTCTTC. As protein: CASSSSGPRSYNEQFF. The full variable domain, rest sourced from reference TRBV28 and TRBJ2-1, is DVKVTQSSRYLVKRTGEKVFLECVQDMDHENMFWYRQDPGLGLRLIYFSYDVKMKEKGDIPEGYSVSREKKERFSLILESASTNQTSMYLCASSSSGPRSYNEQFFGPGTRLTVL.